What follows are 30 T cell receptor beta chains derived from one specimen sequenced in a study of T cells in narcolepsy. The assay was immunoSEQ multiplex PCR, and TCRdb's table has in-frame clones only and misses some. Seen here are 25,000 to 35,000 clones, almost 90% observed once, and the top ten hold around 1.2%. Sequencing was performed on CD45RA- memory CD4+ T cells from PBMCs. All receptors derive from a human donor with narcolepsy.

This rearrangement joins TRBV5-1 to TRBJ2-5; D is possibly TRBD1 (5 bases). With 2 bases removed from V and 1 base from J, the gap between germline ends came to 9 bases. The length of the CDR3 is 14 residues. Germline V gives CDR1 SGHRS, CDR2 YFSETQ. In DNA, the CDR3 is TGCGCCAGCAGCTTTGGGCAGGGCCAAGAGACCCAGTACTTC. Amino acids: CASSFGQGQETQYF.

The CDR3 region is CASSQGSSGGDNEQFF. The CDR3 DNA follows: TGTGCCAGCAGCCAAGGGTCTAGCGGGGGAGACAATGAGCAGTTCTTC. The J gene is TRBJ2-1, the V gene TRBV4-2; TRBD2 aligns across 10 bases. The trim removed 1 base at V and 5 bases at J, leaving 5 bases unmatched. Germline V gene lookup returns CDR1 LGHNA and CDR2 YNFKEQ. The CDR3 has 16 amino acids.

This clone was seen once. This rearrangement joins TRBV28 to TRBJ2-3; 9 bases match TRBD2. The CDR3 length is 17 residues. The junction had 7 bases not matched to a gene; V was cut back by 1 base and J by 2 bases. CDR1 is MDHEN, CDR2 SYDVKM, per germline. The DNA of the CDR3 is TGTGCCAGCAGTTTATATAGCGGGGGACACAACACAGATACGCAGTATTTT. Translated, it gives CASSLYSGGHNTDTQYF.

This clone has just a few counts. The genes are TRBV7-9 and TRBJ1-4; the D gene is possibly TRBD1 (5 bases). The V end lost 6 bases, the J end lost 8 bases, and 10 bases lay between the germline ends. Germline V gene lookup returns CDR1 SEHNR and CDR2 FQNEAQ (reference sequence). This CDR3 has 12 amino acids. CDR3 DNA: TGTGCCAGCAGTGGGGCGTTGGAAAAACTGTTTTTT. It codes for CASSGALEKLFF.

This clone appeared once. The chain links TRBV28 to TRBJ2-5; D possibly corresponds to TRBD2 (5 bases). The V and J ends lost 3 bases and 4 bases respectively, with 12 bases between them. CDR3 length equals 14 residues. The germline V gene encodes CDR1 MDHEN and CDR2 SYDVKM. CDR3 sequence: CASSLRGLRETQYF. CDR3 sequence (DNA): TGTGCCAGCAGTTTGAGAGGGTTAAGAGAGACCCAGTACTTC.

V is TRBV10-1 and J is TRBJ1-1; D uncertain. CDR3 length: 13 residues. Germline assignment: CDR1 WNHNN and CDR2 SYGVQD (reference sequence). The germline V and J ends were trimmed by 6 bases and 2 bases, with 10 bases remaining between them. The CDR3 loop reads CASRNRFNTEAFF. The CDR3 DNA sequence: TGCGCCAGCAGAAACAGATTCAACACTGAAGCTTTCTTT.

The chain carries TRBV10-3 and TRBJ2-2; D gene unclear. The CDR3 has 12 amino acids. The germline V gene has CDR1 ENHRY and CDR2 SYGVKD. V shed 4 bases and J shed 4 bases, with 4 bases lying between them. CDR3 sequence: CAISGFTGELFF. The CDR3 nucleotides are TGTGCCATCAGTGGGTTCACCGGGGAGCTGTTTTTT.

The genes are TRBV7-2 and TRBJ2-3, with 10 bases identical to TRBD2. Trimming at V came to 5 bases and at J to 2 bases, leaving 7 bases not matched to a gene. This CDR3 region has 16 residues. Germline loops: CDR1 SGHTA, CDR2 FQGNSA. The CDR3 spells CASSILAGGLTDTQYF. The CDR3, as DNA: TGTGCCAGCAGCATATTAGCGGGGGGCCTCACAGATACGCAGTATTTT.

CDR3 nucleotides: TGTGCCAGCAGTGAACGGGGGCGGGAAATCGTCAATGAGCAGTTCTTC. It is translated as CASSERGREIVNEQFF. The chain couples TRBV2 to TRBJ2-1, with D perhaps given as TRBD1 or TRBD2 (6 bases each). V dropped 2 bases and J dropped 6 bases, with 17 bases sitting between them. The length of the CDR3 is 16 residues. CDR1 and CDR2 from the germline V gene are SNHLY and FYNNEI.

The V and J genes are TRBV5-3 and TRBJ2-7; D ambiguous. TRBV5-3 belongs to the ORF category, with a function that is uncertain. V lost 4 bases, J lost 0 bases, and 8 bases lay in between. The CDR3 has 13 residues. The CDR3 DNA sequence: TGTGCCAGAAGCCCCCCGAGCTCCTACGAGCAGTACTTC. As protein: CARSPPSSYEQYF.

CDR3 in amino acids: CASSHPTYEQYF. CDR3 sequence (DNA): TGCGCCAGCAGCCACCCAACCTACGAGCAGTACTTC. This chain connects TRBV4-1 to TRBJ2-7; no definite D call. The ends were cut back, 3 bases at V and 2 bases at J, with 5 bases in the middle. The germline V gene has CDR1 MGHRA and CDR2 YSYEKL. The CDR3 covers 12 residues.

The chain carries TRBV7-2 and TRBJ1-2; a weak D match, TRBD1 (6 bases). Trimming removed 2 bases from V and 6 bases from J, with 10 bases in between. Germline CDR1 and CDR2: SGHTA and FQGNSA. The CDR3 totals 13 residues. The CDR3, as DNA: TGTGCCAGCAGCTTAACCCAGGGGAATGGCTACACCTTC. Residues: CASSLTQGNGYTF.

The chain has TRBV27 and TRBJ2-3, with 12 positions matching TRBD2. Germline V CDR1 and CDR2: MNHEY, SMNVEV (reference sequence). CDR3 length equals 14 residues. Trimming removed 6 bases from V and 7 bases from J; junction bases left unmatched: 5. The chain's CDR3 is CASSDLAGGNTQYF. The CDR3 DNA reads as TGTGCCAGCAGCGATCTAGCGGGAGGGAATACGCAGTATTTT.

The J gene is TRBJ1-2, the V gene TRBV9, with D hard to call. The CDR3 totals 17 residues. CDR1 is SGDLS and CDR2 is YYNGEE in the germline V gene. V was trimmed by 0 bases and J by 0 bases, leaving 15 bases between them. The chain's CDR3 is CASSVDGRPSANYGYTF. In nucleotides, the CDR3 is TGTGCCAGCAGCGTAGATGGGAGGCCCTCGGCTAACTATGGCTACACCTTC.

The CDR3 DNA is TGTGCCAGCAGCTTAGTGGGACATGGAAACACCATATATTTT. Its translation: CASSLVGHGNTIYF. V usage is TRBV7-8 and J usage is TRBJ1-3; perhaps TRBD1 as D (6 bases). CDR1 is SGHVS, CDR2 FQNEAQ, per germline. V was shortened by 1 base and J by 3 bases, with 7 bases between the two germline ends. The CDR3 contains 14 residues.

The V gene is TRBV20-1, the J gene TRBJ2-5, with no clear D. Trimming took off 6 bases at V and 7 bases at J, with 9 bases between the two ends. The germline gives CDR1 DFQATT, CDR2 SNEGSKA (reference sequence). The CDR3 contains 10 residues. CDR3 DNA sequence: TGCAGTGCCACCGTGGGGACCCAGTACTTC. This gives the protein CSATVGTQYF.

The rearrangement links TRBV4-1 to TRBJ2-3, with D perhaps assigned TRBD1 or TRBD2 (5 bases each). This CDR3 has 15 amino acids. Between the trimmed V and J ends, which lost 1 base and 8 bases, there was a span of 16 bases. Germline V gene sequence: CDR1 MGHRA, CDR2 YSYEKL. The CDR3 sequence: CASSQAGTAAGTQYF. CDR3 bases: TGCGCCAGCAGCCAAGCGGGGACCGCAGCAGGTACGCAGTATTTT.

The rearrangement uses TRBV28 and TRBJ2-7; D might be TRBD2 (6 bases). CDR1 and CDR2 (germline): MDHEN, SYDVKM. This CDR3 comprises 14 residues. V was shortened by 4 bases and J by 1 base, with 11 bases between the two germline ends. This chain's CDR3 is CASSSGRGSYEQYF. In DNA, the CDR3 is TGTGCCAGCAGTTCGGGTCGGGGGTCCTACGAGCAGTACTTC.

The genes are TRBV30 and TRBJ1-5, with D maybe TRBD1 (6 bases). The CDR3 contains 15 residues. V was trimmed by 1 base and J by 3 bases, leaving 13 bases between them. Germline V CDR1 and CDR2: GTSNPN, SVGIG (reference sequence). DNA of the CDR3: TGTGCCTGGAGTGGGGTGGGGGGCAACAATCAGCCCCAGCATTTT. Protein: CAWSGVGGNNQPQHF.

The chain has TRBV27 and TRBJ2-5, with TRBD2 as a possible D gene (6 bases). This CDR3 has 15 amino acids. The V gene's germline CDR1 is MNHEY and CDR2 SMNVEV (reference sequence). V was trimmed by 5 bases and J by 0 bases, leaving 13 bases between them. The CDR3 coding sequence is TGTGCCAGCAGTCCAAGCGGGCCGTACCAAGAGACCCAGTACTTC. Translation gives CASSPSGPYQETQYF.

This clone was counted between two and nine times. In DNA form, the CDR3 reads TGTGCCAGCAGCCGGGACAGGGTGAAGATAGATGAAAAACTGTTTTTT. It translates to CASSRDRVKIDEKLFF. The rearrangement joins TRBV5-5 to TRBJ1-4; 9 bases match TRBD1. The length of the CDR3 is 16 residues. The V gene end was trimmed by 4 bases and the J gene end by 6 bases; junction bases not matched to a gene: 10. From germline, CDR1 is SGHKS and CDR2 YYEKEE (reference sequence).

The chain is built from TRBV9 and TRBJ2-3; no clear D gene. Germline CDR1 and CDR2: SGDLS and YYNGEE. Between the trimmed V and J ends, which lost 0 bases and 0 bases, there was a span of 8 bases. The CDR3 contains 15 residues. The CDR3 protein is CASSVGGPSTDTQYF. The CDR3 DNA follows: TGTGCCAGCAGCGTAGGGGGTCCCAGCACAGATACGCAGTATTTT. The entire variable domain, with the rest obtained from reference TRBV9 and TRBJ2-3, is as follows: DSGVTQTPKHLITATGQRVTLRCSPRSGDLSVYWYQQSLDQGLQFLIQYYNGEERAKGNILERFSAQQFPDLHSELNLSSLELGDSALYFCASSVGGPSTDTQYFGPGTRLTVL.

This clone showed up just a few times. The CDR3 bases are TGTGCCAGCAGGGTCTACGAGCAGTACTTC. It yields the protein CASRVYEQYF. The chain carries TRBV28 and TRBJ2-7; no clear D. Trimming took 6 bases from V and 3 from J, leaving 3 bases between them. The CDR3 contains 10 residues. In germline, CDR1 is MDHEN, CDR2 SYDVKM.

As DNA, the CDR3 is TGTGCCAGCATCCACCCTAGCGGGGGGGAGCAGTTCTTC. Protein: CASIHPSGGEQFF. The chain uses TRBV28 and TRBJ2-1, with TRBD2 identical over 11 bases. V lost 7 bases and J lost 10; bases outside the gene matches: 6. This CDR3 has 13 residues. Germline CDR1 and CDR2: MDHEN and SYDVKM.

The V gene is TRBV29-1, the J gene TRBJ1-2, with 7 bases that match TRBD1. Germline CDR1 reads SQVTM; CDR2 reads ANQGSEA. Trimming cost V 1 base and J 3 bases; bases outside gene matches: 5. The CDR3 is made up of 14 amino acids. CDR3 nucleotide sequence: TGCAGCGTTGAAGGCAGGGGGGTTGACTATGGCTACACCTTC. Its protein is CSVEGRGVDYGYTF.

The V and J genes are TRBV6-5 and TRBJ1-2; 9 nucleotides agree with TRBD1. This CDR3 comprises 15 residues. Germline-derived CDR1 and CDR2 are MNHEY and SVGAGI. After removal of 10 bases from V and 5 bases from J, the junction contained 14 bases not matched to a gene. CDR3 nucleotides: TGTGCCACCATCGGACAGGGGATCTTTGGGTATGGCTACACCTTC. This sequence encodes CATIGQGIFGYGYTF.

This chain joins TRBV2 and TRBJ1-5, with 9 nucleotides matching TRBD1. The V segment lost 6 bases and the J segment 5 bases; nucleotides outside the gene matches: 5. CDR3 size: 14 residues. Germline V gene data show CDR1 as SNHLY and CDR2 as FYNNEI. CDR3 in DNA: TGTGCCAGCAGAACTTGGGACAGGGATCAGCCCCAGCATTTT. Its translation is CASRTWDRDQPQHF. The full variable domain, its missing parts supplied by reference TRBV2 and TRBJ1-5, is EPEVTQTPSHQVTQMGQEVILRCVPISNHLYFYWYRQILGQKVEFLVSFYNNEISEKSEIFDDQFSVERPDGSNFTLKIRSTKLEDSAMYFCASRTWDRDQPQHFGDGTRLSIL.

As DNA, the CDR3 is TGTGCCAGTAGGCAGGGTAATCAGCCCCAGCATTTT. Its protein is CASRQGNQPQHF. The genes are TRBV19 and TRBJ1-5; D may be TRBD1 (5 bases). In germline, CDR1 is LNHDA, CDR2 SQIVND (reference sequence). Trimming removed 6 bases from V and 4 bases from J, with 7 bases in between. This CDR3 has 12 amino acids.

This clone was seen once. The rearrangement joins TRBV30 to TRBJ1-1; D not certain. V was pared by 2 bases and J by 0 bases, with 4 bases between. CDR1 and CDR2 from the germline V gene are GTSNPN and SVGIG (reference sequence). The CDR3 loop spans 12 amino acids. In DNA form, the CDR3 reads TGTGCCTGGAGTCGCATGAACACTGAAGCTTTCTTT. Translated: CAWSRMNTEAFF.

The chain has TRBV6-6 and TRBJ1-2, with 8 nucleotides matching TRBD1. V gave up 7 bases and J gave up 7 bases; unmatched junction bases: 2. Germline CDR1 is MNHNY and CDR2 is SVGAGI (reference sequence). The CDR3 spans 11 residues. CDR3 region: CASTGGFGYTF. The CDR3 bases are TGTGCCAGCACAGGGGGCTTTGGCTACACCTTC.